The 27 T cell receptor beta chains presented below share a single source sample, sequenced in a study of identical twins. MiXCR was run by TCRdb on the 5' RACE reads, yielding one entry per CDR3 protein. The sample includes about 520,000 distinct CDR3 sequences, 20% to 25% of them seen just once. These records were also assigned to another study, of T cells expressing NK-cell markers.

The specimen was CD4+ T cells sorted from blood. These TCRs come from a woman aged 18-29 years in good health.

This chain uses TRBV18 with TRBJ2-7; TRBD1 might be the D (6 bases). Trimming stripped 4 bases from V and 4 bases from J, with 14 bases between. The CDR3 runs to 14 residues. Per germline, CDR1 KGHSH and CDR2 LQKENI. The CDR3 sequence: CASSRQEQLYEQYF. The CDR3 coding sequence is TGTGCCAGCTCACGACAGGAGCAGCTATACGAGCAGTACTTC.

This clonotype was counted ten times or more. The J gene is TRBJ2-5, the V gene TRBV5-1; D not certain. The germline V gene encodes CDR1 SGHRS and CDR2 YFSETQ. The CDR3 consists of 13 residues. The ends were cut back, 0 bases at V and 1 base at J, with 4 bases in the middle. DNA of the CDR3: TGCGCCAGCAGCTTGGTAGCCCAAGAGACCCAGTACTTC. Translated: CASSLVAQETQYF.

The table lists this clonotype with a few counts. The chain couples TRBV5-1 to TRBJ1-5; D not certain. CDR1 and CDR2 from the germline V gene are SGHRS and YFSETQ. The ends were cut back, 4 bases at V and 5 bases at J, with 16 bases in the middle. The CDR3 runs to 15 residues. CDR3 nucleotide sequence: TGCGCCAGCAGCCCCAGCCCTTCAGCGGATCAGCCCCAGCATTTT. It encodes CASSPSPSADQPQHF.

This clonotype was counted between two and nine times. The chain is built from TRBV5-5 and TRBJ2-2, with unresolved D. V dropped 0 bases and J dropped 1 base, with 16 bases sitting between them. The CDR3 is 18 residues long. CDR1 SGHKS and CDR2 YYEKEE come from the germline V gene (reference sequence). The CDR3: CASSLGLPTYENTGELFF. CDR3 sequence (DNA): TGTGCCAGCAGCTTGGGACTCCCCACTTACGAGAACACCGGGGAGCTGTTTTTT.

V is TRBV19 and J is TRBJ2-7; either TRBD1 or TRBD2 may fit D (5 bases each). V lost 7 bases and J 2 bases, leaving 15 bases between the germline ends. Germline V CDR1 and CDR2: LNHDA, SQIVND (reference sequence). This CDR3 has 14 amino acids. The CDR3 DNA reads TGTGCCAGTACCCAGAGGGGAGAAGCCTACGAGCAGTACTTC. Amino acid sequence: CASTQRGEAYEQYF. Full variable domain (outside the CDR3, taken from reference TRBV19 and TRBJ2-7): DGGITQSPKYLFRKEGQNVTLSCEQNLNHDAMYWYRQDPGQGLRLIYYSQIVNDFQKGDIAEGYSVSREKKESFPLTVTSAQKNPTAFYLCASTQRGEAYEQYFGPGTRLTVT.

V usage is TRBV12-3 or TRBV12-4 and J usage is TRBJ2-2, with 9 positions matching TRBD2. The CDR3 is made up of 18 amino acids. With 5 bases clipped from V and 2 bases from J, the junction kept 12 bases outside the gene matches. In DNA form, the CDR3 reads TGTGCCAGCAGTCGGTCTGGGCTAGCGGGGACCAACACCGGGGAGCTGTTTTTT. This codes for CASSRSGLAGTNTGELFF.

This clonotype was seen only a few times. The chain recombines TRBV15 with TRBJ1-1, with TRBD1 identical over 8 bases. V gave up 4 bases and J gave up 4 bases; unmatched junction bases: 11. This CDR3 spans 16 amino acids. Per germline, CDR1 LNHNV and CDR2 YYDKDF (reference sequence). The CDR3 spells CATSTRTGTIFTEAFF. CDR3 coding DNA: TGTGCCACCAGCACCCGGACAGGGACGATTTTCACTGAAGCTTTCTTT. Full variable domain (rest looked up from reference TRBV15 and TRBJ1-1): DAMVIQNPRYQVTQFGKPVTLSCSQTLNHNVMYWYQQKSSQAPKLLFHYYDKDFNNEADTPDNFQSRRPNTSFCFLDIRSPGLGDTAMYLCATSTRTGTIFTEAFFGQGTRLTVV.

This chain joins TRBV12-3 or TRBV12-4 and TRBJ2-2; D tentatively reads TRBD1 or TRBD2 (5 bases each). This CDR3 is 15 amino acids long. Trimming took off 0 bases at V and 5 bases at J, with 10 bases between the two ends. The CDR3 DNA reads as TGTGCCAGCAGTTTAGCCGGGACGGGGACCGGGGAGCTGTTTTTT. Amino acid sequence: CASSLAGTGTGELFF.

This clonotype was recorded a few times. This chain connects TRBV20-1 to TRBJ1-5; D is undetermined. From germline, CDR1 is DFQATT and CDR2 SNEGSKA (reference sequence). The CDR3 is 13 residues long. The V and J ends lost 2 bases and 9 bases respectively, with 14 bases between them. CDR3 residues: CSARTTARGPQHF. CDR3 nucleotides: TGCAGTGCTAGAACGACGGCTCGGGGGCCCCAGCATTTT.

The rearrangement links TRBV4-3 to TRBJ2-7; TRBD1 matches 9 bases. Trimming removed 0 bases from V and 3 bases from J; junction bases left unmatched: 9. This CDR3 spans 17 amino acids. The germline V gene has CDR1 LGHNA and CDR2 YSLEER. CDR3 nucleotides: TGCGCCAGCAGCCAAGATGGTTTTCCGGGACAGGGCTACGAGCAGTACTTC. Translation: CASSQDGFPGQGYEQYF.

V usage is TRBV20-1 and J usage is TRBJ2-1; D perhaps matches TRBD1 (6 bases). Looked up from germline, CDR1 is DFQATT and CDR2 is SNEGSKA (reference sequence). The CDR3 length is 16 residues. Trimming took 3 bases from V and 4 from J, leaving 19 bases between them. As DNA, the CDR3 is TGCAGTGCTAGGTCCAGGGGCGGCGGACCTTACAATGAGCAGTTCTTC. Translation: CSARSRGGGPYNEQFF.

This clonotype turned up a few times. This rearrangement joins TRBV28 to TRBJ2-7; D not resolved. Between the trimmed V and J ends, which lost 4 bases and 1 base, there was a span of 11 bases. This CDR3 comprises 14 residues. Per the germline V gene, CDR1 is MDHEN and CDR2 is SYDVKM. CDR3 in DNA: TGTGCCAGCAGTTCCTCCTCCCCGTCCTACGAGCAGTACTTC. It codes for CASSSSSPSYEQYF.

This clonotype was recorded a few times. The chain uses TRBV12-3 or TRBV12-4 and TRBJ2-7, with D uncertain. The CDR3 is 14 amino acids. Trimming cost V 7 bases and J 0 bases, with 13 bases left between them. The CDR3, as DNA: TGTGCCAGCAAAGGCGCCTATAGCTCCTACGAGCAGTACTTC. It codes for CASKGAYSSYEQYF.

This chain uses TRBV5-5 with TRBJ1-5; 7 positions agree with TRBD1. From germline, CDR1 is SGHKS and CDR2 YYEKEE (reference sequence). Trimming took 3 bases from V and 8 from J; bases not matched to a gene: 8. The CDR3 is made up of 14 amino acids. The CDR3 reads CASSSTGTVEPQHF. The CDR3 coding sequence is TGTGCCAGCAGCTCAACCGGGACAGTTGAGCCCCAGCATTTT.

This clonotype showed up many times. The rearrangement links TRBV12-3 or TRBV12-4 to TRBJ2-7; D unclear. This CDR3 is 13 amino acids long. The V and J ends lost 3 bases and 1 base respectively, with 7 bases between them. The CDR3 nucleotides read TGTGCCAGCAGTTTGCACGGATCCTACGAGCAGTACTTC. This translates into CASSLHGSYEQYF.

As DNA, the CDR3 is TGTGCCAGCAGCCGAACGGACGGGGGGGCCCCCGGGGAGCTGTTTTTT. This codes for CASSRTDGGAPGELFF. The chain couples TRBV14 to TRBJ2-2; TRBD2 matches at 8 bases. Germline CDR1 SGHDN, CDR2 FVKESK. This CDR3 spans 16 amino acids. V dropped 4 bases and J dropped 6; count of bases not matched to a gene: 10.

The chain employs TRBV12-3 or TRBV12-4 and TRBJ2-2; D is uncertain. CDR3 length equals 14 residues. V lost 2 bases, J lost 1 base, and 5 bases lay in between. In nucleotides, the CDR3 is TGTGCCAGCAGTTTATGGGAGAACACCGGGGAGCTGTTTTTT. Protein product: CASSLWENTGELFF.

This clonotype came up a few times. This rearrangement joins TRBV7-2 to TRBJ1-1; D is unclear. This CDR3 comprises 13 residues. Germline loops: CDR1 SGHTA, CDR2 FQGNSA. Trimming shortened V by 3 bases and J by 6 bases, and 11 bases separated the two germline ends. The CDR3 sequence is CASSFVGRSEAFF. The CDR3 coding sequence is TGTGCCAGCAGCTTCGTCGGACGGTCTGAAGCTTTCTTT.

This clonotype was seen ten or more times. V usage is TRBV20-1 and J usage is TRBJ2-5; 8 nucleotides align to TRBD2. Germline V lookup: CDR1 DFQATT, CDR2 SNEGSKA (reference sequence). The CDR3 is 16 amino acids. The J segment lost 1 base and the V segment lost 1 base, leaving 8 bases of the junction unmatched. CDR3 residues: CSARGDPSGSQETQYF. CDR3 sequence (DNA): TGCAGTGCTAGAGGGGACCCTAGCGGGTCCCAAGAGACCCAGTACTTC.

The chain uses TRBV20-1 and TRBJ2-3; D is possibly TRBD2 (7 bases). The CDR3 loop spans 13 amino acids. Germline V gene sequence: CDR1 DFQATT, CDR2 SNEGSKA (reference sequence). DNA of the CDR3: TGCGGTGTCTCCCGGGGGGCCGGAGATACGCAGTATTTT. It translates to CGVSRGAGDTQYF.

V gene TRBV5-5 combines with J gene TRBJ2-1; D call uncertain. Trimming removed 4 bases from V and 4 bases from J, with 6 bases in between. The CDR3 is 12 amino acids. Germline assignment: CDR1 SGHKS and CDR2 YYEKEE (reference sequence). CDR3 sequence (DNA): TGTGCCAGCAGCAATCTATACAATGAGCAGTTCTTC. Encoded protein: CASSNLYNEQFF.

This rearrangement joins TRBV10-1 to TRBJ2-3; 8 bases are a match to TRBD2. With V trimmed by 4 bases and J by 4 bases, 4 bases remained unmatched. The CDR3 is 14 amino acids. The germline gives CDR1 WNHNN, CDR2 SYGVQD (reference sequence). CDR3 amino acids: CASSAVRGADTQYF. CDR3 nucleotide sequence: TGCGCCAGCAGTGCCGTGCGGGGGGCAGATACGCAGTATTTT.

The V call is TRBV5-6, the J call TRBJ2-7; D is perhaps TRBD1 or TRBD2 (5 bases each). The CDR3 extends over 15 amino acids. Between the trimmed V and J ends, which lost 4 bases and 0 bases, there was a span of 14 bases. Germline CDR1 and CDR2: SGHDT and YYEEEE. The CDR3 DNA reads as TGTGCCAGCAGCCCGCAAGTTGGGGGCTCCTACGAGCAGTACTTC. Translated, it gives CASSPQVGGSYEQYF.

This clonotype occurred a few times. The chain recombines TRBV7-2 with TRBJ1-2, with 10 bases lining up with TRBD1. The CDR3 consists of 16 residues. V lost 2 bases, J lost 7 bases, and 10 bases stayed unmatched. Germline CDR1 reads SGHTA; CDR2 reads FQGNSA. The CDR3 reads CASSLSSGQGVSGYTF. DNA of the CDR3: TGTGCCAGCAGCTTATCGTCCGGACAGGGGGTCTCTGGCTACACCTTC.

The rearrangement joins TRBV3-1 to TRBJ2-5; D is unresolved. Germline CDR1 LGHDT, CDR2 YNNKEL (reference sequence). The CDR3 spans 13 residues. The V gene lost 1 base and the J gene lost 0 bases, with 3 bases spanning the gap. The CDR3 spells CASSQGHQETQYF. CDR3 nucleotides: TGTGCCAGCAGCCAAGGCCACCAAGAGACCCAGTACTTC.

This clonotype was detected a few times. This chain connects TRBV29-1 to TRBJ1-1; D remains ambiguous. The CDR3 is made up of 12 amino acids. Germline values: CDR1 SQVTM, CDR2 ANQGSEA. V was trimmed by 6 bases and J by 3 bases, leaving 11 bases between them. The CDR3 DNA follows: TGCAGCGTAACAGCGTCAGACACTGAAGCTTTCTTT. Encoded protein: CSVTASDTEAFF.

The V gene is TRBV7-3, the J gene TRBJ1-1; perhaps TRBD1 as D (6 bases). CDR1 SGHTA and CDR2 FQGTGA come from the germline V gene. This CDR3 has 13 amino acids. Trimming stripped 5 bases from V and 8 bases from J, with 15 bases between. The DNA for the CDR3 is TGTGCCAGCAGCGCCGAGGGGGAAACCGAAGCTTTCTTT. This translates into CASSAEGETEAFF.